This entry lists 31 T cell receptor beta chains sequenced from one sample in a study of blood T cell repertoires in COVID-19. Clones were sequenced by immunoSEQ multiplex PCR, and TCRdb holds only the in-frame ones, with some missing. The repertoire holds around 360,000 clones, with around 87% as singletons. Sequencing was carried out using PBMCs or T cells enriched from blood (not recorded which). The source of these receptors is a man between 35 and 55 years old in a cohort exposed to, infected with or recovered from COVID-19 (not recorded which).

The DNA of the CDR3 is TGTGCCAGCAGCTTAGGGCAGGTTGGGAGCGAGACCCAGTACTTC. Its translation is CASSLGQVGSETQYF. The V gene is TRBV7-9, the J gene TRBJ2-5, with D possibly being TRBD2 (5 bases). The CDR3 sequence is 15 residues long. V lost 1 base, J lost 5 bases, and 14 bases lay in between. Germline lookup yields CDR1 SEHNR and CDR2 FQNEAQ (reference sequence).

The chain is built from TRBV5-6 and TRBJ2-3, with TRBD1 matching over 7 bases. Germline trimming cut 0 bases from V and 0 bases from J; bases unmatched to any gene: 1. Per germline, CDR1 SGHDT and CDR2 YYEEEE. The CDR3 sequence is 15 residues long. The CDR3, as DNA: TGTGCCAGCAGCTTGGACAGGGGAAGCACAGATACGCAGTATTTT. Translating gives CASSLDRGSTDTQYF. Supplemented by reference TRBV5-6 and TRBJ2-3, the full variable domain reads DAGVTQSPTHLIKTRGQQVTLRCSPKSGHDTVSWYQQALGQGPQFIFQYYEEEERQRGNFPDRFSGHQFPNYSSELNVNALLLGDSALYLCASSLDRGSTDTQYFGPGTRLTVL.

This CDR3 reads CASSQGINRVIYEQYF. The CDR3 region has the DNA TGTGCCAGCAGCCAAGGGATCAACAGGGTTATCTACGAGCAGTACTTC. The chain couples TRBV3-1 (or the pseudogene TRBV3-2) to TRBJ2-7, with D perhaps TRBD1 (6 bases). V was trimmed by 1 base and J by 3 bases, leaving 16 bases between them. Germline V lookup: CDR1 LGHDT, CDR2 YNNKEL (reference sequence). This CDR3 spans 16 amino acids.

The V gene is TRBV23-1, the J gene TRBJ2-7, with TRBD2 as a possible D gene (5 bases). TRBV23-1 is classed as an ORF, of uncertain function. The CDR3 contains 16 residues. V was trimmed by 4 bases and J by 2 bases, leaving 18 bases between them. The CDR3 loop is CASSRSGPRPAYEQYF. In nucleotides, the CDR3 is TGCGCCAGCAGTCGAAGCGGACCGAGACCCGCCTACGAGCAGTACTTC.

This clone came up many times. This chain joins TRBV2 and TRBJ1-4, with D possibly TRBD1 on 6 matching bases. The V gene lost 3 bases and the J gene lost 6 bases, with 14 bases spanning the gap. The germline V gene encodes CDR1 SNHLY and CDR2 FYNNEI. The CDR3 extends over 15 amino acids. The CDR3 loop reads CASSEGDIGDEKLFF. CDR3 sequence (DNA): TGTGCCAGCAGTGAGGGGGACATTGGGGATGAAAAACTGTTTTTT.

V usage is TRBV10-3 and J usage is TRBJ2-7, with 14 bases aligning to TRBD2. J was trimmed by 2 bases and V by 11 bases; bases with no gene match: 8. In germline, CDR1 is ENHRY, CDR2 SYGVKD. This CDR3 is built from 15 residues. The CDR3 loop reads CASTGTSGGAYEQYF. The CDR3 DNA reads TGTGCCTCCACCGGGACTAGCGGGGGAGCCTACGAGCAGTACTTC.

This sequence joins TRBV6-6 and TRBJ2-4; D is unclear. CDR1 is MNHNY, CDR2 SVGAGI, per germline (reference sequence). The V end was cut by 7 bases, the J end by 0 bases, with 10 bases between. The CDR3 sequence is 14 residues long. The chain's CDR3 is CASTPSLAKNIQYF. The DNA for the CDR3 is TGTGCCAGCACTCCCTCCTTAGCCAAAAACATTCAGTACTTC.

The chain joins TRBV5-1 to TRBJ2-7; 8 bases line up with TRBD2. Germline CDR1 SGHRS, CDR2 YFSETQ. This CDR3 comprises 16 residues. V shed 4 bases, J shed 2 bases, and the junction held 11 bases outside the gene matches. CDR3 amino acids: CASSLGGVAGTYEQYF. CDR3 coding DNA: TGCGCCAGCAGCCTGGGAGGGGTAGCGGGAACCTACGAGCAGTACTTC. Complete variable domain (other parts from reference TRBV5-1 and TRBJ2-7): KAGVTQTPRYLIKTRGQQVTLSCSPISGHRSVSWYQQTPGQGLQFLFEYFSETQRNKGNFPGRFSGRQFSNSRSEMNVSTLELGDSALYLCASSLGGVAGTYEQYFGPGTRLTVT.

CDR3 sequence reads: CASSGTRTGTSATGELFF. In DNA form, the CDR3 reads TGTGCCAGCAGTGGAACACGTACCGGGACTAGCGCCACCGGGGAGCTGTTTTTT. The V gene is TRBV6-1, the J gene TRBJ2-2; TRBD2 aligns across 10 bases. The germline CDR1 and CDR2 sequences are MNHNS and SASEGT. V lost 4 bases, J lost 4 bases, and 12 bases stayed unmatched. The CDR3 consists of 18 residues.

The chain has TRBV21-1 and TRBJ2-3; whether TRBD1, the table's D call, matches the DNA was not checked. TRBV21-1 is annotated as a pseudogene. The CDR3 has 19 residues. Here the CDR3 reads CASSKYRGKTGCVTDTQYF. Here the CDR3 DNA reads TGTGCCAGCAGCAAATACAGGGGGAAGACCGGGTGTGTCACAGATACGCAGTATTTT.

The chain employs TRBV19 and TRBJ2-5, with TRBD1 matching over 8 bases. Trimming at V came to 3 bases and at J to 2 bases, leaving 5 bases not matched to a gene. Germline V lookup: CDR1 LNHDA, CDR2 SQIVND (reference sequence). This CDR3 contains 15 residues. The CDR3 region has the DNA TGTGCCAGTAGTATTGCAGGGGGCCTACAAGAGACCCAGTACTTC. Translating it yields CASSIAGGLQETQYF.

The chain recombines TRBV5-1 with TRBJ2-3; TRBD2 agrees at 7 bases. CDR1 SGHRS and CDR2 YFSETQ come from the germline V gene. V was clipped by 4 bases and J by 0 bases; unmatched bases: 11. The CDR3 extends over 17 amino acids. The CDR3 nucleotides read TGCGCCAGCAGCCGACGGAGCGGGATGGGTAGCACAGATACGCAGTATTTT. Its protein is CASSRRSGMGSTDTQYF.

V usage is TRBV5-4 and J usage is TRBJ2-3; D is unresolved. The V and J ends lost 4 bases and 3 bases respectively, with 9 bases between them. The CDR3 has 13 residues. Germline V gene lookup returns CDR1 SGHNT and CDR2 YYREEE (reference sequence). This CDR3 is CASSGRGTDTQYF. In DNA form, the CDR3 reads TGTGCCAGCAGCGGTCGAGGAACAGATACGCAGTATTTT.

The V gene is TRBV29-1, the J gene TRBJ1-2, with D possibly TRBD1 on 6 matching bases. Germline V lookup: CDR1 SQVTM, CDR2 ANQGSEA. The CDR3 totals 14 residues. Trimming cost V 6 bases and J 4 bases, with 18 bases left between them. CDR3 nucleotide sequence: TGCAGCGTCCCCCGGGACACCCTCACCTATGGCTACACCTTC. Protein: CSVPRDTLTYGYTF.

A single count supports this clone. The chain is built from TRBV4-2 and TRBJ1-1; the D gene is possibly TRBD1 (5 bases). V lost 4 bases and J 5 bases, leaving 11 bases between the germline ends. Germline V gene data show CDR1 as LGHNA and CDR2 as YNFKEQ. CDR3 size: 13 residues. For the CDR3, the DNA is TGTGCCAGCAGCCCTCAGGGTGGTACTGAAGCTTTCTTT. It translates to CASSPQGGTEAFF.

The chain employs TRBV14 and TRBJ2-2; TRBD1 matches 12 bases. J gave up 5 bases and V 6 bases, and 1 base lay outside the gene matches. CDR1 is SGHDN, CDR2 FVKESK, per germline. The CDR3 sequence is 14 residues long. CDR3 coding DNA: TGTGCCAGCAGGGGACAGGGGGCAACCGGGGAGCTGTTTTTT. It translates to CASRGQGATGELFF.

This clone has a handful of counts. The V gene is TRBV5-5, the J gene TRBJ2-7; 7 bases fit TRBD2. Germline assignment: CDR1 SGHKS and CDR2 YYEKEE (reference sequence). The CDR3 covers 15 residues. V shed 2 bases, J shed 1 base, and the junction held 6 bases outside the gene matches. This CDR3 reads CASSFVLATSYEQYF. As DNA, the CDR3 is TGTGCCAGCAGCTTTGTACTAGCGACATCCTACGAGCAGTACTTC.

The sample holds one count of this clone. This rearrangement joins TRBV18 to TRBJ2-7, with 8 nucleotides matching TRBD1. In germline, CDR1 is KGHSH, CDR2 LQKENI. The CDR3 sequence is 16 residues long. Germline trimming cut 4 bases from V and 3 bases from J; bases unmatched to any gene: 11. CDR3 nucleotides: TGTGCCAGCTCACATTACTTGGACAGGGTTAACTACGAGCAGTACTTC. Its protein product is CASSHYLDRVNYEQYF.

The chain employs TRBV6-6 and TRBJ2-5; D is unclear. The V gene lost 2 bases and the J gene lost 2 bases, with 6 bases spanning the gap. CDR3 size: 13 residues. In germline, CDR1 is MNHNY, CDR2 SVGAGI (reference sequence). This CDR3 reads CASSYPQQETQYF. In DNA, the CDR3 is TGTGCCAGCAGTTACCCACAGCAAGAGACCCAGTACTTC.

The chain couples TRBV5-1 to TRBJ2-2, with D unclear. There are 14 residues in the CDR3. V was shortened by 0 bases and J by 6 bases, with 9 bases between the two germline ends. Looked up from germline, CDR1 is SGHRS and CDR2 is YFSETQ. Here the CDR3 reads CASSLGEPAGELFF. CDR3 nucleotides: TGCGCCAGCAGCTTGGGCGAGCCTGCCGGGGAGCTGTTTTTT.

The chain has TRBV10-1 and TRBJ2-7, with TRBD1 matching over 8 bases. The CDR3 length is 15 residues. Germline V gives CDR1 WNHNN, CDR2 SYGVQD (reference sequence). With V trimmed by 0 bases and J by 5 bases, 6 bases remained unmatched. CDR3: CASSESGQGLHEQYF. The CDR3 DNA reads TGCGCCAGCAGTGAGTCAGGACAGGGTCTCCACGAGCAGTACTTC.

The chain links TRBV6-2 or TRBV6-3 to TRBJ2-1; 7 bases line up with TRBD2. The CDR3 loop spans 17 amino acids. After removal of 7 bases from V and 9 bases from J, the junction contained 21 bases not matched to a gene. CDR1 and CDR2 (germline): MNHEY, SVGEGT. The DNA for the CDR3 is TGTGCCAGCACCCCACTCCCCCCGGGAGGTATCCTGGGTGAGCAGTTCTTC. This encodes CASTPLPPGGILGEQFF.

The chain combines TRBV5-6 with TRBJ1-6; D gene ambiguous. V lost 0 bases to trimming and J lost 7 bases, with 8 bases between them. The CDR3 totals 14 residues. Germline assignment: CDR1 SGHDT and CDR2 YYEEEE. The CDR3 sequence: CASSLADGNSPLHF. The CDR3 nucleotides are TGTGCCAGCAGCTTGGCCGACGGGAATTCACCCCTCCACTTT.

This clone was counted a few times. The genes are TRBV6-5 and TRBJ2-7, with 8 bases lining up with TRBD2. CDR3 length: 14 residues. V was clipped by 6 bases and J by 4 bases; unmatched bases: 8. CDR1 and CDR2 from the germline V gene are MNHEY and SVGAGI. In nucleotides, the CDR3 is TGTGCCAGCAGGGGGGTAGCGGGACAATACGAGCAGTACTTC. Its protein product is CASRGVAGQYEQYF.

The chain carries TRBV10-3 and TRBJ2-7, with TRBD2 identical over 12 bases. This CDR3 is 14 amino acids long. From germline, CDR1 is ENHRY and CDR2 SYGVKD. CDR3 region: CVKTSGSVPNEQYF. The CDR3 DNA sequence: TGTGTCAAGACTAGCGGGAGTGTCCCTAACGAGCAGTACTTC.

This clone was seen once. This chain connects TRBV19 to TRBJ2-7, with D tentatively TRBD2 (7 bases). V dropped 5 bases and J dropped 3 bases, with 11 bases sitting between them. The CDR3 loop spans 13 amino acids. Germline V CDR1 and CDR2: LNHDA, SQIVND (reference sequence). DNA of the CDR3: TGTGCCAGTAGTCGGGGGGCCAACTACGAGCAGTACTTC. Protein: CASSRGANYEQYF.

This chain links TRBV7-9 with TRBJ1-4, with 7 bases identical to TRBD1. V lost 6 bases, J lost 4 bases, and 14 bases stayed unmatched. The CDR3 extends over 17 amino acids. Germline V lookup: CDR1 SEHNR, CDR2 FQNEAQ (reference sequence). CDR3 sequence reads: CASSLGQATTNNEKLFF. The CDR3 DNA is TGTGCCAGCAGTCTTGGACAGGCCACAACCAATAATGAAAAACTGTTTTTT.

This clone appeared a single time. This chain links TRBV19 with TRBJ1-2, with D tentatively TRBD1 (5 bases). Trimming stripped 5 bases from V and 4 bases from J, with 14 bases between. Germline values: CDR1 LNHDA, CDR2 SQIVND (reference sequence). The CDR3 runs to 14 residues. The CDR3 sequence is CASSLRTGLYGYTF. CDR3 DNA: TGTGCCAGTAGTCTGAGGACGGGACTCTATGGCTACACCTTC.

This chain joins TRBV5-1 and TRBJ2-5; 11 nucleotides align to TRBD1. This CDR3 spans 15 amino acids. From germline, CDR1 is SGHRS and CDR2 YFSETQ. V lost 4 bases, J lost 4 bases, and 6 bases stayed unmatched. The CDR3 sequence is CASSKDGQGAETQYF. The DNA of the CDR3 is TGCGCCAGCAGCAAGGACGGACAGGGGGCAGAGACCCAGTACTTC.

This clone has a single count. The genes are TRBV5-1 and TRBJ2-3; possible D gene TRBD2, 6 bases. The V end lost 4 bases, the J end lost 1 base, and 16 bases lay between the germline ends. Germline CDR1 SGHRS, CDR2 YFSETQ. This CDR3 is 16 amino acids long. The CDR3 reads CASSPEGPGRTDTQYF. The CDR3 DNA reads as TGCGCCAGCAGCCCGGAGGGACCCGGCCGCACAGATACGCAGTATTTT.

The chain employs TRBV19 and TRBJ1-2; TRBD1 is a possible D gene (5 bases). The germline V gene has CDR1 LNHDA and CDR2 SQIVND (reference sequence). The CDR3 covers 15 residues. The V and J ends lost 4 bases and 7 bases respectively, with 19 bases between them. CDR3 nucleotide sequence: TGTGCCAGTAGTACCCTCTCATCGGGGGACCGTGGCTACACCTTC. The encoded protein is CASSTLSSGDRGYTF. The full variable domain, with the rest looked up from reference TRBV19 and TRBJ1-2, is DGGITQSPKYLFRKEGQNVTLSCEQNLNHDAMYWYRQDPGQGLRLIYYSQIVNDFQKGDIAEGYSVSREKKESFPLTVTSAQKNPTAFYLCASSTLSSGDRGYTFGSGTRLTVV.